This is a list of T cell receptor beta chains from one sample in a study of OX40 agonist ivuxolimab in advanced cancers. The assay was immunoSEQ multiplex PCR, and TCRdb's table has in-frame clones only and misses some. The sample records approximately 60,000 clones, 80% to 90% being singletons. Here the sequenced sample was CD4+ or CD8+ T cells sorted from blood, taken in a trial of the OX40 agonist ivuxolimab. Every receptor here comes from an adult with an advanced solid tumor such as melanoma, head and neck, liver or kidney cancer. Both conserved end residues are part of each CDR3. Fields, in order: J gene, D gene, V gene, CDR3 protein, CDR3 DNA. D genes are given only for firm matches.

j_gene: TRBJ2-1; d_gene: TRBD1; v_gene: TRBV6-6; CDR3aa: CASSPPGTVYNEQFF; CDR3nt: TGTGCCAGCAGCCCCCCCGGGACAGTTTACAATGAGCAGTTCTTC
j_gene: TRBJ2-1; d_gene: TRBD1; v_gene: TRBV7-2; CDR3aa: CASSLARTGAHEQFF; CDR3nt: TGTGCCAGCAGCTTAGCCCGGACAGGGGCCCATGAGCAGTTCTTC
j_gene: TRBJ2-1; d_gene: -; v_gene: TRBV7-6; CDR3aa: CASSFPPGNEQFF; CDR3nt: TGTGCCAGCAGCTTTCCCCCGGGTAATGAGCAGTTCTTC
j_gene: TRBJ1-1; d_gene: TRBD1; v_gene: TRBV14; CDR3aa: CASSLGQGITEAFF; CDR3nt: TGTGCCAGCAGCTTGGGACAGGGAATCACTGAAGCTTTCTTT
j_gene: TRBJ1-4; d_gene: TRBD1; v_gene: TRBV2; CDR3aa: CASSDDRVFF; CDR3nt: TGTGCCAGCAGTGACGACAGGGTGTTTTTT
j_gene: TRBJ2-2; d_gene: -; v_gene: TRBV30; CDR3aa: CAWSVLVRLDNTGELFF; CDR3nt: TGTGCCTGGAGTGTACTAGTTCGACTAGACAACACCGGGGAGCTGTTTTTT
j_gene: TRBJ1-5; d_gene: TRBD1; v_gene: TRBV16; CDR3aa: CASSSRQGTQPQHF; CDR3nt: TGTGCCAGCAGCTCCCGACAGGGTACTCAGCCCCAGCATTTT
j_gene: TRBJ2-3; d_gene: -; v_gene: TRBV4-1; CDR3aa: CASSPTVQLTDTQYF; CDR3nt: TGCGCCAGCAGCCCGACAGTACAACTCACAGATACGCAGTATTTT
j_gene: TRBJ2-2; d_gene: TRBD1; v_gene: TRBV10-2; CDR3aa: CASRDREGGELFF; CDR3nt: TGCGCCAGCCGGGACAGGGAGGGCGGGGAGCTGTTTTTT
j_gene: TRBJ1-6; d_gene: -; v_gene: TRBV6-5; CDR3aa: CASSRDGYNSPLHF; CDR3nt: TGTGCCAGCAGCCGGGACGGCTATAATTCACCCCTCCACTTT
j_gene: TRBJ2-3; d_gene: -; v_gene: TRBV25-1; CDR3aa: CASSDTVGDTQYF; CDR3nt: TGTGCCAGCAGTGATACCGTGGGAGATACGCAGTATTTT
j_gene: TRBJ2-5; d_gene: -; v_gene: TRBV21-1; CDR3aa: CASIWTAQGTQYF; CDR3nt: TGTGCCAGCATATGGACGGCCCAAGGGACCCAGTACTTC
j_gene: TRBJ1-3; d_gene: -; v_gene: TRBV15; CDR3aa: CATSRGLGNTIYF; CDR3nt: TGTGCCACCAGCAGGGGCCTTGGAAACACCATATATTTT
j_gene: TRBJ2-1; d_gene: -; v_gene: TRBV2; CDR3aa: CASGRLVSDEQFF; CDR3nt: TGTGCCAGCGGGAGACTAGTCAGCGATGAGCAGTTCTTC
j_gene: TRBJ2-3; d_gene: -; v_gene: TRBV18; CDR3aa: CASSGGNTQYF; CDR3nt: TGTGCCAGCTCCGGTGGGAATACGCAGTATTTT
j_gene: TRBJ2-1; d_gene: -; v_gene: TRBV20-1; CDR3aa: CSAQGGFF; CDR3nt: TGCAGTGCTCAGGGGGGGTTCTTC